The clone carrying this T cell receptor (beta chain) appeared a single time. V was trimmed by 6 bases and J by 1 base, leaving 12 bases between them. CDR1 MNHEY and CDR2 SVGAGI come from the germline V gene. The CDR3 sequence is 14 residues long. Repertoires were generated with immunoSEQ multiplex PCR, while TCRdb's copy carries only in-frame clones and drops some. The sample lists about 90,000 clones, around four fifths occurring once. The data stem from a study of blood T cell repertoires in COVID-19. Study at large: Samples of COVID-19 (acute and convalescent) were obtained from the United States, Italy and Spain.

The receptor was isolated from a woman aged 70-85 years with active or convalescent COVID-19. The chain has TRBV6-5 and TRBJ1-1; D is undetermined. The sequencing input was peripheral blood. CDR3 residues: CASRRTEANTEAFF. CDR3 sequence (DNA): TGTGCCAGCAGACGGACGGAGGCGAACACTGAAGCTTTCTTT.